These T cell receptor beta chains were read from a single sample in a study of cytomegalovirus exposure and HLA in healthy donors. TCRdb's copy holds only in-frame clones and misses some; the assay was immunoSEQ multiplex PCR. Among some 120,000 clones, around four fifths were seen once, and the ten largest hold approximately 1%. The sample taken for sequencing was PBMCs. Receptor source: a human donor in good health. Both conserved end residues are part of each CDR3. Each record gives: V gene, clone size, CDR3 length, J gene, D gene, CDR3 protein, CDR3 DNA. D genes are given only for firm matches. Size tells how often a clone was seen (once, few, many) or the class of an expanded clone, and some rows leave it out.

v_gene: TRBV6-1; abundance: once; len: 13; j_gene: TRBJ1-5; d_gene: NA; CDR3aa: CASRGGTFQPQHF; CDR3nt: TGTGCCAGCAGGGGAGGGACATTTCAGCCCCAGCATTTT
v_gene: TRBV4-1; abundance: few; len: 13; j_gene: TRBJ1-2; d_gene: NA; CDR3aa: CASSQGAGGGYTF; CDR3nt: TGCGCCAGCAGCCAAGGGGCAGGTGGTGGCTACACCTTC
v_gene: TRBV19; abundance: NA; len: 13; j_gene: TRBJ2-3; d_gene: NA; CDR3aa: CASLDRRTDTQYF; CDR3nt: TGTGCCAGCTTGGACAGACGCACAGATACGCAGTATTTT
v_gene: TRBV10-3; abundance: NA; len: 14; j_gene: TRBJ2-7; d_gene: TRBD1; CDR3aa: CAIRGTAPLYGQYF; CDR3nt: TGTGCCATCAGGGGGACAGCCCCCTTATATGGGCAGTACTTC
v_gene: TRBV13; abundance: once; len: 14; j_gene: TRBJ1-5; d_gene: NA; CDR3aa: CASNTQGTNQPQHF; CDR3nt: TGTGCCAGCAACACACAGGGAACCAATCAGCCCCAGCATTTT
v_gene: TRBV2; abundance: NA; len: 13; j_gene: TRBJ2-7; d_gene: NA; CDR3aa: CASVGGAAYEQYF; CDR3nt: TGTGCCAGCGTGGGGGGGGCAGCCTACGAGCAGTACTTC
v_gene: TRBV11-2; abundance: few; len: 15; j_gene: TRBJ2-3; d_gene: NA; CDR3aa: CASSSGSRGTDTQYF; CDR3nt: TGTGCCAGCAGCTCGGGGTCGAGGGGGACGGATACGCAGTATTTT
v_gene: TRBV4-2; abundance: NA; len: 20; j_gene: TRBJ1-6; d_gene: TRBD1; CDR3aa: CASSQSKPGQGSSYNSPLHF; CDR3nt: TGTGCCAGCAGCCAATCCAAACCGGGACAGGGCAGCTCCTATAATTCACCCCTCCACTTT
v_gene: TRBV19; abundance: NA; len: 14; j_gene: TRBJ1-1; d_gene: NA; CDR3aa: CASRRTVMNTEAFF; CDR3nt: TGTGCCAGTAGGAGGACAGTCATGAACACTGAAGCTTTCTTT
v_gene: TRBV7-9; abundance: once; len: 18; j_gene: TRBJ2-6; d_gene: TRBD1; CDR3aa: CASSFRGTGFPGANVLTF; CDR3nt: TGTGCCAGCAGCTTTCGCGGGACAGGGTTTCCCGGGGCCAACGTCCTGACTTTC